This is a list of T cell receptor beta chains from one sample in a study of beta chain features in type 1 diabetes. Sequencing used immunoSEQ multiplex PCR; TCRdb keeps in-frame clones, though not all of them. The sample carries fewer than 250,000 clones, more than 9% recorded once. The sequenced material came from naive CD4+ T cells from blood. These receptors came from a woman younger than 30 in good health. CDR3s include the opening cysteine and the closing phenylalanine or tryptophan. The D gene is left open where the match is weak. Only part of the rows carry a size: once, few, many, or a class if the clone is expanded.

abundance | j_gene | d_gene | v_gene | CDR3nt | CDR3aa
. | TRBJ2-7 | TRBD1 | TRBV5-4 | TGTGCCAGCAGCTTGGATCCCGACAGGGTTGCGTACGAGCAGTACTTC | CASSLDPDRVAYEQYF
few | TRBJ2-7 | . | TRBV6-6 | TGTGCCAGCAGTTTAGGGGTCCGAGCAGACGAGCAGTACTTC | CASSLGVRADEQYF
few | TRBJ1-1 | . | TRBV5-1 | TGCGCCAGCAGCTTGGCCGAGGTTATGGGTACTGAAGCTTTCTTT | CASSLAEVMGTEAFF
few | TRBJ2-7 | . | TRBV4-3 | TGCGCCAGCAGCCAAGATTACGGGGACTACGAGCAGTACTTC | CASSQDYGDYEQYF
. | TRBJ2-3 | TRBD2 | TRBV6-1 | TGTGCCAGCAACGGGGAGGGGACAGATACGCAGTATTTT | CASNGEGTDTQYF
. | TRBJ2-7 | TRBD1 | TRBV27 | TGTGCCAGCCGCCCGGACAGGGCCCGCTACGAGCAGTACTTC | CASRPDRARYEQYF
few | TRBJ2-2 | . | TRBV10-3 | TGTGCCATCAGACGAGGAGCGGACACCGGGGAGCTGTTTTTT | CAIRRGADTGELFF
. | TRBJ1-2 | TRBD1 | TRBV28 | TGTGCCAGCGCTCAGGGGGTTAGAAACTATGGCTACACCTTC | CASAQGVRNYGYTF
. | TRBJ1-2 | TRBD1 | TRBV29-1 | TGCAGCGTTGACAGTGGACAGGCGGGCTATGGCTACACCTTC | CSVDSGQAGYGYTF
few | TRBJ1-3 | . | TRBV30 | TGTGCCTGGAGTGTACTGAAAGCTGGAAACACCATATATTTT | CAWSVLKAGNTIYF
many | TRBJ2-3 | . | TRBV29-1 | TGCAGCGTTGATGAGGTGACAGATACGCAGTATTTT | CSVDEVTDTQYF
. | TRBJ1-4 | . | TRBV4-1 | TGCGCCAGCAGCCAATTTCAGGGTGTCGGAAAACTGTTTTTT | CASSQFQGVGKLFF
few | TRBJ2-1 | . | TRBV9 | TGTGCCAGCAGCGCCGATGGGGGGTCCGCTAATGAGCAGTTCTTC | CASSADGGSANEQFF
few | TRBJ2-2 | . | TRBV6-5 | TGTGCCAGCGGATTAAGAATTGGAGCGGGGGAGCTGTTTTTT | CASGLRIGAGELFF
. | TRBJ2-3 | . | TRBV7-9 | TGTGCCAGCAGCTTAGAGGAGCCGGATACGCAGTATTTT | CASSLEEPDTQYF
few | TRBJ2-7 | . | TRBV5-1 | TGCGCCAGCGGGGGGGGTAAGGCAGGGGCCTACGAGCAGTACTTC | CASGGGKAGAYEQYF
many | TRBJ1-1 | . | TRBV28 | TGTGCCAGCAGTTTACGTGAGACTGAAGCTTTCTTT | CASSLRETEAFF
. | TRBJ2-5 | TRBD1 | TRBV7-9 | TGTGCCAGCAGCTTGACAGGGGCCGAAGAGACCCAGTACTTC | CASSLTGAEETQYF
few | TRBJ1-4 | TRBD1 | TRBV6-1 | TGTGCCAGCAGTTCCCGACAGGGAGATGAAAAACTGTTTTTT | CASSSRQGDEKLFF
. | TRBJ2-2 | . | TRBV18 | TGTGCCAGCTCACCATTAACCGGCAGGGCGGCCGGGGAGCTGTTTTTT | CASSPLTGRAAGELFF
many | TRBJ1-1 | . | TRBV29-1 | TGCAGCGACGGTGGCACTGAAGCTTTCTTT | CSDGGTEAFF
. | TRBJ1-2 | . | TRBV19 | TGTGCCAGTAGCCCAGGGGACTATGGCTACACCTTC | CASSPGDYGYTF
. | TRBJ1-1 | . | TRBV20-1 | TGCAGGCCCACAGGGAACACTGAAGCTTTCTTT | CRPTGNTEAFF
. | TRBJ2-3 | . | TRBV29-1 | TGCAGCGTGGGTGGCAGCTGGGCTAGCACAGATACGCAGTATTTT | CSVGGSWASTDTQYF
few | TRBJ2-1 | TRBD2 | TRBV5-1 | TGCGCCAGCAGCTTGACAGCTAGCGGTATTGGCTCCTACAATGAGCAGTTCTTC | CASSLTASGIGSYNEQFF
few | TRBJ2-4 | TRBD2 | TRBV14 | TGTGCCAGCAGCCCGGGACTAGCGGTACTAGCCAAAAACATTCAGTACTTC | CASSPGLAVLAKNIQYF
. | TRBJ2-7 | . | TRBV5-1 | TGCGCCAGCAGCTGGGGGGGGGCGTCCTACGAGCAGTACTTC | CASSWGGASYEQYF
. | TRBJ2-1 | TRBD2 | TRBV11-2 | TGTGCCAGCAGCACCCGGACTAGCGGGACCTACAATGAGCAGTTCTTC | CASSTRTSGTYNEQFF
. | TRBJ2-7 | TRBD2 | TRBV6-6 | TGTGCCAGCAGGGATGCGGGAGGAGGTCTTAACGAGCAGTACTTC | CASRDAGGGLNEQYF
. | TRBJ2-1 | TRBD1 | TRBV6-5 | TGTGCCAGCAGCCACCGGGACAGGGGCTACAATGAGCAGTTCTTC | CASSHRDRGYNEQFF
few | TRBJ1-2 | . | TRBV28 | TGTGCCAGCACCTTAAGGGGATATGGCTACACCTTC | CASTLRGYGYTF